Following are 7 T cell receptor beta chains from one sample sequenced in a study of T cells in Graves' hyperthyroidism and ophthalmopathy (dated by TCRdb to the late 2010s). Preparation of the library involved multiplex PCR. Sequencer: Illumina HiSeq 2000. TCR beta CDR3 regions were amplified from RNA transcripts. A first-round RT-PCR of the TCR CDR3 used the HTBI primer set with the Qiagen OneStep RT-PCR kit. TCRdb reprocessed the public reads (quality trimming at Q25 with fastp, clone calling with MiXCR) and kept in-frame beta chains. Rows are unified per CDR3 protein, each entry keeping the most common DNA and genes. The sample profile shows roughly 570,000 distinct CDR3 sequences; 35% to 55% of them were found once. Of the sample, approximately 7.5% is held by the ten largest clones. Sequencing was done on a sample of peripheral blood or thyroid tissue (not recorded which). All receptors come from a woman aged 18 to 35 with Graves' hyperthyroidism.

There are many counts of this clonotype. The V call is TRBV3-1, the J call TRBJ1-2, with 10 nucleotides matching TRBD1. The germline CDR1 and CDR2 sequences are LGHDT and YNNKEL (reference sequence). The junction had 10 bases not matched to a gene; V was cut back by 4 bases and J by 8 bases. This CDR3 is built from 15 residues. The CDR3 nucleotides read TGTGCCAGCAGCCCTTCCGACAGGGGGCAGAGGGGCTACACCTTC. Its protein is CASSPSDRGQRGYTF.

This rearrangement joins TRBV10-3 to TRBJ2-7; TRBD2 might be the D (5 bases). There are 17 residues in the CDR3. Germline V gene data show CDR1 as ENHRY and CDR2 as SYGVKD. The V end lost 6 bases, the J end lost 3 bases, and 24 bases lay between the germline ends. Here the CDR3 reads CAISSPAIRLSGYEQYF. The CDR3 DNA is TGTGCCATCAGCAGCCCCGCCATTCGCCTCAGCGGCTACGAGCAGTACTTC.

This clonotype has ten or more counts. This chain links TRBV27 with TRBJ1-2; tentative D call: TRBD1 (5 bases). The V end lost 10 bases, the J end lost 8 bases, and 14 bases lay between the germline ends. The CDR3 spans 11 residues. Germline CDR1 and CDR2: MNHEY and SMNVEV (reference sequence). CDR3 protein: CAILGGEGYTF. CDR3 nucleotide sequence: TGTGCCATCCTGGGGGGGGAGGGCTACACCTTC.

This clonotype was counted at least ten times. CDR3 amino acids: CASSSADRAHGYTF. In DNA, the CDR3 is TGTGCCAGCAGCTCGGCGGACAGGGCACATGGCTACACCTTC. The genes are TRBV11-2 and TRBJ1-2; 8 bases fit TRBD1. V lost 4 bases and J lost 6; bases outside the gene matches: 7. The CDR3 is 14 residues long. Germline-derived CDR1 and CDR2 are SGHAT and FQNNGV.

This clonotype was counted at least ten times. In DNA form, the CDR3 reads TGTGCCAGCAGCGTAGTGCCCTCGGGCGAGCAGTACTTC. Protein product: CASSVVPSGEQYF. The chain couples TRBV9 to TRBJ2-7; D gene uncertain. This CDR3 has 13 residues. The germline V and J ends were trimmed by 0 bases and 6 bases, with 10 bases remaining between them. CDR1 and CDR2 from the germline V gene are SGDLS and YYNGEE.

The chain recombines TRBV7-6 with TRBJ2-5; TRBD2 matches at 7 bases. Germline loops: CDR1 SGHVS, CDR2 FNYEAQ. CDR3 length: 15 amino acids. The CDR3 nucleotides are TGTGCTCGAGCCTTTGATGGGAGGGACCAAGAGACCCAGTACTTC. As protein: CARAFDGRDQETQYF. Drawing the rest from reference TRBV7-6 and TRBJ2-5, the complete variable domain is GAGVSQSPRYKVTKRGQDVALRCDPISGHVSLYWYRQALGQGPEFLTYFNYEAQQDKSGLPNDRFSAERPEGSISTLTIQRTEQRDSAMYRCARAFDGRDQETQYFGPGTRLLVL.

This clonotype was seen a handful of times. This chain uses TRBV10-3 with TRBJ2-3, with 7 bases aligning to TRBD1. This CDR3 is 12 amino acids long. In germline, CDR1 is ENHRY, CDR2 SYGVKD. Unmatched junction bases numbered 1, after V lost 8 bases and J lost 2 bases. The CDR3 DNA reads TGTGCCATCGGGACAGTCACAGATACGCAGTATTTT. Translated, it gives CAIGTVTDTQYF.